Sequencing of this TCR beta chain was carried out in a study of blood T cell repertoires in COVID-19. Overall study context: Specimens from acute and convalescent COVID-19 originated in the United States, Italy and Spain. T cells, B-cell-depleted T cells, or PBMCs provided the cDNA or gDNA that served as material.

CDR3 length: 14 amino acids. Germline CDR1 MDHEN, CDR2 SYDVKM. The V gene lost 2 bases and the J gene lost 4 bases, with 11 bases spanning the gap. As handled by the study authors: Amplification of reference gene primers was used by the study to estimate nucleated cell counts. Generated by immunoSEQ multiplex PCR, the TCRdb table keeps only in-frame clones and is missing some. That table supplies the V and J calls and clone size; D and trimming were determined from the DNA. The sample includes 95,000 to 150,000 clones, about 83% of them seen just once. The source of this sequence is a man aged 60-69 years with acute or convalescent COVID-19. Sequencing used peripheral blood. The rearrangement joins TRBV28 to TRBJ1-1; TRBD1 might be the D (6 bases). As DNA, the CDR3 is TGTGCCAGCAGTTTAGTACAGGGAAGCACTGAAGCTTTCTTT. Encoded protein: CASSLVQGSTEAFF. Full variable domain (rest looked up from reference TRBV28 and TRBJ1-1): DVKVTQSSRYLVKRTGEKVFLECVQDMDHENMFWYRQDPGLGLRLIYFSYDVKMKEKGDIPEGYSVSREKKERFSLILESASTNQTSMYLCASSLVQGSTEAFFGQGTRLTVV.